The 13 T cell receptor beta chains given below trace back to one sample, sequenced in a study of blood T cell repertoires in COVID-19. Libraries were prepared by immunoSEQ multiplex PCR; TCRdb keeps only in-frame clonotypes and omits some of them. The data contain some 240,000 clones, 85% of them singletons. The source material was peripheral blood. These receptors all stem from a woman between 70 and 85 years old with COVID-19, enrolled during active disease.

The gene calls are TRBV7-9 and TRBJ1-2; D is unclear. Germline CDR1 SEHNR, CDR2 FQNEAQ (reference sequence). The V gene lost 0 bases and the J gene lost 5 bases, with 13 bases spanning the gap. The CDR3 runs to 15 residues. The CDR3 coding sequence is TGTGCCAGCAGCTTAGCGACTGGCAAGGATTATGGCTACACCTTC. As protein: CASSLATGKDYGYTF.

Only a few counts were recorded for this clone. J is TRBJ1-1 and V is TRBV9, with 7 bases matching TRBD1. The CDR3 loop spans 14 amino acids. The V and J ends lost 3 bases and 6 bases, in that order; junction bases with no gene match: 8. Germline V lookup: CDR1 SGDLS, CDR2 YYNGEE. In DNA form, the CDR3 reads TGTGCCAGCAGCGACGACAGGGTGGGGGCTGAAGCTTTCTTT. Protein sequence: CASSDDRVGAEAFF.

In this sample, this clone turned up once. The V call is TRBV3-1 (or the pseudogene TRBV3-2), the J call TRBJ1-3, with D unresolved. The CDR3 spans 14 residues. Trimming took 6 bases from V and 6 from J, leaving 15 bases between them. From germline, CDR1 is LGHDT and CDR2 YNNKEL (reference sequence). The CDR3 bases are TGTGCCAGCAGAAAAAGGGCCGGGGAAAACACCATATATTTT. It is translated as CASRKRAGENTIYF.

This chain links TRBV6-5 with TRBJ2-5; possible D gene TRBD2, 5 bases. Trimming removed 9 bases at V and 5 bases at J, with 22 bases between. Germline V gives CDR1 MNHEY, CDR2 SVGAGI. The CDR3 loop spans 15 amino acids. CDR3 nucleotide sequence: TGTGCCAGTTCCATGGCGGGTTCCTCGAGGGAGACCCAGTACTTC. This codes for CASSMAGSSRETQYF.

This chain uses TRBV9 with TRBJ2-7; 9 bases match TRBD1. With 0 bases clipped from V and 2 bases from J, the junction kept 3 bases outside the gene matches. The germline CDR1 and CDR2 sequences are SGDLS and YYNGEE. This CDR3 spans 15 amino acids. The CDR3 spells CASSVDGTGPYEQYF. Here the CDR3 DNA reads TGTGCCAGCAGCGTAGACGGGACAGGGCCCTACGAGCAGTACTTC.

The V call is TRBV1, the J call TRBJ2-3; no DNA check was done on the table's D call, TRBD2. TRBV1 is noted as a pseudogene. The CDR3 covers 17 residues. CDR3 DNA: TGCACCAGCAGCCGAGGGACTAGCGGGACTAGCACAGATACGCAGTATTTT. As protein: CTSSRGTSGTSTDTQYF.

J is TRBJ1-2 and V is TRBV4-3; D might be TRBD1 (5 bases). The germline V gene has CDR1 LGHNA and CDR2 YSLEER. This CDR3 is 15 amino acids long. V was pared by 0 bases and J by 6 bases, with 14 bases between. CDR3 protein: CASSQDPQGGDGYTF. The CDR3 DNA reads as TGCGCCAGCAGCCAAGATCCGCAGGGAGGAGATGGCTACACCTTC.

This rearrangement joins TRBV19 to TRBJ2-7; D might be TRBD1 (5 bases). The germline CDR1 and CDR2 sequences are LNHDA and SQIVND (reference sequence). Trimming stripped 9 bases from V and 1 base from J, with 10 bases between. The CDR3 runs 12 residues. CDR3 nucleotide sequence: TGTGCCAGCCGGACAAATTCCTACGAGCAGTACTTC. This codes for CASRTNSYEQYF.

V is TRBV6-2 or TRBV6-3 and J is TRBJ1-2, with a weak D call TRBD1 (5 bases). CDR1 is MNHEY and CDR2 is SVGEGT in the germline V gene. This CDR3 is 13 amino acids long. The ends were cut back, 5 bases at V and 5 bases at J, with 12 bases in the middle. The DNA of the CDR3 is TGTGCCAGCAGTCACGACGCAGGGTATGGCTACACCTTC. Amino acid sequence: CASSHDAGYGYTF.

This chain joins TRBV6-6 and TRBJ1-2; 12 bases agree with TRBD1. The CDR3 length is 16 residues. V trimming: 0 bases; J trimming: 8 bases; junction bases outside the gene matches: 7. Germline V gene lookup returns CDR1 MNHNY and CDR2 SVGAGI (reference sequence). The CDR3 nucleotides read TGTGCCAGCAGTTACTCTCGGGGACAGGGGGCTGGAGGCTACACCTTC. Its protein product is CASSYSRGQGAGGYTF.

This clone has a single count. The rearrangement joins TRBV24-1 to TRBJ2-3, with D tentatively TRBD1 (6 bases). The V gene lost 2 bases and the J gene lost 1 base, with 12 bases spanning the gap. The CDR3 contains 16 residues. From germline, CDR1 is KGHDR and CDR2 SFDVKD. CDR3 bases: TGTGCCACCAGTGATTCGGACAGTCGGGGCACAGATACGCAGTATTTT. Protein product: CATSDSDSRGTDTQYF.

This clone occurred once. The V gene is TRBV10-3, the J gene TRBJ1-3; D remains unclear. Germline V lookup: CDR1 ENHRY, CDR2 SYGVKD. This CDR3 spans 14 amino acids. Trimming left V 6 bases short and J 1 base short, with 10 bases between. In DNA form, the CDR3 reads TGTGCCATCAGAGGAGACTTATCTGGAAACACCATATATTTT. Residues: CAIRGDLSGNTIYF.

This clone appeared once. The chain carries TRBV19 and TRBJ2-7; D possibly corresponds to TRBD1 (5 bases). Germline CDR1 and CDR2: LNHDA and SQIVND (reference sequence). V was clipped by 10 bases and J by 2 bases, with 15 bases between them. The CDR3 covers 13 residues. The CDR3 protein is CATKGPNTYEQYF. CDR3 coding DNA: TGTGCCACCAAGGGGCCGAATACCTACGAGCAGTACTTC.